The count of the clone carrying this TCR beta chain is one. Its antigen is undetermined. The authors ran a second PCR of 7 to 11 cycles using a sample-barcoded 5' primer and a J-beta primer mix. TCRdb reprocessed the 5' RACE reads via MiXCR and lists one record per CDR3 protein. The table shows some 790,000 distinct CDR3 sequences, with under 30% occurring only once. The sample comes from a study of blood T cells in healthy people across ages. Study-wide findings and caveats: Across samples, TCR beta diversity tracked strongly with naive T cell percentage. Greater diversity and more naive CD4+ cells were seen in long-lived donors than in aged donors.

This CDR3 comprises 12 residues. V shed 3 bases and J shed 7 bases, with 12 bases lying between them. CDR1 is DFQATT and CDR2 is SNEGSKA in the germline V gene (reference sequence). Each individual donor underwent a draw of about 9.1 milliliters of peripheral blood. Researchers isolated at least 6 million PBMCs per sample. This sequence joins TRBV20-1 and TRBJ1-1; possibly TRBD1 for D (5 bases). Sequencing was performed on blood. This TCR derives from a woman older than 75 in good health. The CDR3 bases are TGCAGTGCTAGGGCAGGGCGGGTTGAAGCTTTCTTT. Its translation: CSARAGRVEAFF.